The entry below describes one T cell receptor (beta chain). This sample was included in a study of T cell changes during pregnancy in multiple sclerosis. The CDR3 length is 15 residues. Germline CDR1 is SGHRS and CDR2 is YFSETQ. V lost 0 bases, J lost 3 bases, and 12 bases lay in between. Sequencing used immunoSEQ multiplex PCR; TCRdb keeps in-frame clones, though not all of them. The sample consists of about 22,000 clones, about 90% of them appearing once. V usage is TRBV5-1 and J usage is TRBJ2-5; perhaps TRBD1 as D (5 bases). This sequence was found in a female donor with multiple sclerosis, enrolled in a pregnancy study. The material sequenced was CD8+ T cells from peripheral blood mononuclear cells, taken after pregnancy. CDR3 sequence: CASSLVQGRKETQYF. In DNA form, the CDR3 reads TGCGCCAGCAGCTTGGTCCAGGGCCGAAAAGAGACCCAGTACTTC.